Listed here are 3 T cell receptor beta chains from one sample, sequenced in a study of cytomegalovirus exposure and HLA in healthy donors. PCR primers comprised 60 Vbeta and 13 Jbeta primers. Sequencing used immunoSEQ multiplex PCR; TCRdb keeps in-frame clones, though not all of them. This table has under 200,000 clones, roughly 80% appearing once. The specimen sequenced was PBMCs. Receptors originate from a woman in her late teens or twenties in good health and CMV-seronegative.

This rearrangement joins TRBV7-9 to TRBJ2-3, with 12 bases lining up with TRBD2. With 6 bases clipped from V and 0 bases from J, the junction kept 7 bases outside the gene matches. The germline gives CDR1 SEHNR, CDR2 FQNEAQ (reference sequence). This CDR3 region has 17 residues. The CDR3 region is CASRPGLAGFSTDTQYF. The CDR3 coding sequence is TGTGCCAGCAGGCCAGGACTAGCGGGATTTAGCACAGATACGCAGTATTTT.

The CDR3 nucleotides read TGTGCCAGCTCTAGCGGCGTAGATTACGAGCAGTACGTC. Residues: CASSSGVDYEQYV. V usage is TRBV7-9 and J usage is TRBJ2-7; 7 nucleotides agree with TRBD2. The V gene end was trimmed by 8 bases and the J gene end by 4 bases; junction bases not matched to a gene: 8. Germline CDR1 reads SEHNR; CDR2 reads FQNEAQ (reference sequence). The CDR3 extends over 13 amino acids.

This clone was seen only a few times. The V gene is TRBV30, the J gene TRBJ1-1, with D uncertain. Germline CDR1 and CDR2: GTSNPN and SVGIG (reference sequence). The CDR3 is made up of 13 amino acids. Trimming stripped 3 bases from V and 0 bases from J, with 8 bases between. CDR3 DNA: TGTGCCTGGAGCCAGGTATTGAACACTGAAGCTTTCTTT. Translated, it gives CAWSQVLNTEAFF.